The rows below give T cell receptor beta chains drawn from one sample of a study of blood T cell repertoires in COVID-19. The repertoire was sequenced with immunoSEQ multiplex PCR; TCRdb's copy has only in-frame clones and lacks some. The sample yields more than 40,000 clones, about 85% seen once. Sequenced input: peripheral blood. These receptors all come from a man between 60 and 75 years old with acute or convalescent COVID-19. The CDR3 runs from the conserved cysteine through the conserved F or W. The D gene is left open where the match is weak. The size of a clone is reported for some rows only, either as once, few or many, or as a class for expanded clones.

CDR3nt: TGTGCCAGCAGTCTACGTGGGCGGGCGCGGGTAGATACGCAGTATTTT
CDR3aa: CASSLRGRARVDTQYF
d_gene: .
abundance: .
j_gene: TRBJ2-3
v_gene: TRBV2

CDR3nt: TGTGCCAGCAGCCGCTATTGGGACAGCTCTAATGAAAAACTGTTTTTT
CDR3aa: CASSRYWDSSNEKLFF
d_gene: TRBD1
abundance: .
j_gene: TRBJ1-4
v_gene: TRBV4-2

CDR3nt: TGCGCCAGCAGCCAAGTAATTTGGGAGACTGGCGGCTACACCTTC
CDR3aa: CASSQVIWETGGYTF
d_gene: .
abundance: .
j_gene: TRBJ1-2
v_gene: TRBV4-3

CDR3nt: TGTGCCAGCAGTGATTTCCTCATTACAGGAACCTACGAGCAGTACTTC
CDR3aa: CASSDFLITGTYEQYF
d_gene: .
abundance: .
j_gene: TRBJ2-7
v_gene: TRBV6-1

CDR3nt: TGTGCCAGTGGAGCCGGGACAGGGGTTGGCTACACCTTC
CDR3aa: CASGAGTGVGYTF
d_gene: TRBD1
abundance: .
j_gene: TRBJ1-2
v_gene: TRBV25-1

CDR3nt: TGCGCCAGCAGTGACGGGGGTCACACAGATACGCAGTATTTT
CDR3aa: CASSDGGHTDTQYF
d_gene: .
abundance: .
j_gene: TRBJ2-3
v_gene: TRBV10-1

CDR3nt: TGTGCCAGCAGCCACCGCGGGACGATCGTCTCTGGAAACACCATATATTTT
CDR3aa: CASSHRGTIVSGNTIYF
d_gene: .
abundance: few
j_gene: TRBJ1-3
v_gene: TRBV3-1/TRBV3-2

CDR3nt: TGTGCCAGCAGCGTAGCGGGACAGGGTGCTGGAAACACCATATATTTT
CDR3aa: CASSVAGQGAGNTIYF
d_gene: TRBD1
abundance: .
j_gene: TRBJ1-3
v_gene: TRBV9

CDR3nt: TGTGCCAGCAGCTTGGAATGGGAATCGGGGGGCTACACCTTC
CDR3aa: CASSLEWESGGYTF
d_gene: .
abundance: .
j_gene: TRBJ1-2
v_gene: TRBV5-6

CDR3nt: TGTGCCAGCAGCTCCGGACAGCCGGGTGAAAAACTGTTTTTT
CDR3aa: CASSSGQPGEKLFF
d_gene: .
abundance: .
j_gene: TRBJ1-4
v_gene: TRBV9

CDR3nt: TGTGCCAGCAGCCCCACTTTTGGGGAGCCATATGGCTACACCTTC
CDR3aa: CASSPTFGEPYGYTF
d_gene: .
abundance: .
j_gene: TRBJ1-2
v_gene: TRBV9

CDR3nt: TGTGCCAGCTCACTGCGGGATGCGGCAGGAACGGGCACTGAAGCTTTCTTT
CDR3aa: CASSLRDAAGTGTEAFF
d_gene: .
abundance: .
j_gene: TRBJ1-1
v_gene: TRBV18

CDR3nt: TGTGCCAGCAGCTTGCCCCCGGGGGGTGAAGCTTTCTTT
CDR3aa: CASSLPPGGEAFF
d_gene: .
abundance: .
j_gene: TRBJ1-1
v_gene: TRBV5-8

CDR3nt: TGCGCCAGCAGCTCGGGACAGGGGGGAGTTCTCGGGAATTCACCCCTCCACTTT
CDR3aa: CASSSGQGGVLGNSPLHF
d_gene: TRBD1
abundance: .
j_gene: TRBJ1-6
v_gene: TRBV10-1

CDR3nt: TGTGCCAGTAGTCTCCAGGCTAACTCCTACAATGAGCAGTTCTTC
CDR3aa: CASSLQANSYNEQFF
d_gene: .
abundance: .
j_gene: TRBJ2-1
v_gene: TRBV19

CDR3nt: TGTGCCAGCAGCGTAGGTCAGAGAGGGGAGGGTTCTGGCTACACCTTC
CDR3aa: CASSVGQRGEGSGYTF
d_gene: .
abundance: .
j_gene: TRBJ1-2
v_gene: TRBV9

CDR3nt: TGTGCCAGCTCACTATGGGACAGCTCGAGCACTGAAGCTTTCTTT
CDR3aa: CASSLWDSSSTEAFF
d_gene: TRBD1
abundance: .
j_gene: TRBJ1-1
v_gene: TRBV18

CDR3nt: TGCGCCAGCAGTGACAGTAATGAAAAACTGTTTTTT
CDR3aa: CASSDSNEKLFF
d_gene: .
abundance: .
j_gene: TRBJ1-4
v_gene: TRBV10-1

CDR3nt: TGTGCCAGCAGCTTAACAGGCTACAATGAGCAGTTCTTC
CDR3aa: CASSLTGYNEQFF
d_gene: .
abundance: .
j_gene: TRBJ2-1
v_gene: TRBV6-2/TRBV6-3

CDR3nt: TGTGCCAGCATCTCCCCGAGCCGGGAGACTGAGAGGGAAGCTTTCTTT
CDR3aa: CASISPSRETEREAFF
d_gene: .
abundance: .
j_gene: TRBJ1-1
v_gene: TRBV7-3